This entry lists 20 T cell receptor beta chains sequenced from one sample in a study of T cells in Graves' hyperthyroidism and ophthalmopathy (dated 2019 in TCRdb). Preparation of the library involved multiplex PCR. Instrument on record: Illumina HiSeq 2000. The TCR beta CDR3 regions were amplified from RNA transcripts. For the first round of RT-PCR on the TCR CDR3, the HTBI primer set was used together with the Qiagen OneStep RT-PCR kit. TCRdb trimmed public reads at Q25 via fastp, called clones via MiXCR and kept in-frame beta chains. Entries are consolidated by CDR3 protein sequence, retaining the most common genes and DNA. Within this sample are roughly 180,000 distinct CDR3 sequences, with 9.4% of them counted one time only. Approximately 24% of the sample lies in the top ten. Sequencing was carried out using blood. These receptors were obtained from a woman aged 18-30 years with Graves' hyperthyroidism that later progressed to Graves' ophthalmopathy.

This clonotype was seen many times. This sequence joins TRBV6-1 and TRBJ2-1; 13 bases are a match to TRBD2. CDR3 length: 13 amino acids. Germline CDR1 MNHNS, CDR2 SASEGT. V dropped 6 bases and J dropped 9; count of bases not matched to a gene: 2. This CDR3 reads CASRGLAGSEQFF. For the CDR3, the DNA is TGTGCCAGCAGGGGACTAGCGGGATCTGAGCAGTTCTTC.

This clonotype was picked up many times. The V gene is TRBV29-1, the J gene TRBJ1-1, with D uncertain. Germline CDR1 is SQVTM and CDR2 is ANQGSEA. V lost 4 bases and J 0 bases, leaving 6 bases between the germline ends. The CDR3 loop spans 12 amino acids. The CDR3 DNA sequence: TGCAGCGTTGGGGGTATGAACACTGAAGCTTTCTTT. It specifies CSVGGMNTEAFF.

This clonotype was seen repeatedly, ten times or more. The chain couples TRBV9 to TRBJ1-1; TRBD1 might be the D (6 bases). Trimming pared 3 bases from V and 3 bases from J, leaving 15 bases between. The germline V gene encodes CDR1 SGDLS and CDR2 YYNGEE. CDR3 length: 15 amino acids. As DNA, the CDR3 is TGTGCCAGCAGCGGGCGGGGGCTCGGGGACACTGAAGCTTTCTTT. Amino acid sequence: CASSGRGLGDTEAFF.

This clonotype was recorded many times. This chain connects TRBV19 to TRBJ1-1; 8 nucleotides align to TRBD1. V lost 4 bases and J lost 6; bases outside the gene matches: 10. The CDR3 covers 15 residues. The germline gives CDR1 LNHDA, CDR2 SQIVND (reference sequence). The CDR3 is CASSNDRGYMAEAFF. The CDR3 DNA reads TGTGCCAGTAGTAATGACAGGGGCTATATGGCTGAAGCTTTCTTT.

Ten or more counts support this clonotype. This chain joins TRBV12-3 or TRBV12-4 and TRBJ2-2; D is ambiguous. V gave up 3 bases and J gave up 4 bases, with 3 bases separating them. This CDR3 is 12 amino acids long. CDR3 sequence reads: CASSLFTGELFF. The CDR3 nucleotides are TGTGCCAGCAGTTTGTTCACCGGGGAGCTGTTTTTT.

This clonotype was seen at least ten times. The chain has TRBV6-6 and TRBJ2-3; TRBD1 might be the D (6 bases). Per the germline V gene, CDR1 is MNHNY and CDR2 is SVGAGI (reference sequence). The V end lost 0 bases, the J end lost 1 base, and 11 bases lay between the germline ends. This CDR3 comprises 16 residues. CDR3: CASSYSNRVRTDTQYF. CDR3 nucleotides: TGTGCCAGCAGTTACTCGAACAGGGTCCGCACAGATACGCAGTATTTT.

This clonotype was seen just once. A read error is possible here, since a much larger clone lies one base away. The genes are TRBV7-2 and TRBJ2-1; 9 bases fit TRBD2. Trimming removed 1 base from V and 5 bases from J; junction bases left unmatched: 12. Germline V CDR1 and CDR2: SGHTA, FQGNSA. This CDR3 comprises 18 residues. The CDR3 DNA reads TGTGCCAGCAGCTTAGGTCTTCCAGCGGGAGGCCTCGACAATGAGCAGTTCTTC. This codes for CASSLGLPAGGLDNEQFF.

The J gene is TRBJ1-6, the V gene TRBV7-2, with 8 bases aligning to TRBD1. The V gene's germline CDR1 is SGHTA and CDR2 FQGNSA. This CDR3 spans 14 amino acids. V was clipped by 6 bases and J by 10 bases; unmatched bases: 8. CDR3 nucleotide sequence: TGTGCCAGCAGACTCGGACAGGGTGAATCACCCCTCCACTTT. Protein: CASRLGQGESPLHF.

This clonotype came up many times. V usage is TRBV11-2 and J usage is TRBJ2-1; 13 nucleotides agree with TRBD2. Per the germline V gene, CDR1 is SGHAT and CDR2 is FQNNGV. The length of the CDR3 is 18 residues. The J segment lost 0 bases and the V segment lost 4 bases, leaving 6 bases of the junction unmatched. CDR3 nucleotides: TGTGCCAGCAGCTACGGGACTAGCGGGGCTAGCTCCTACAATGAGCAGTTCTTC. Its protein product is CASSYGTSGASSYNEQFF.

This rearrangement joins TRBV18 to TRBJ1-3, with D maybe TRBD1 (5 bases). Per the germline V gene, CDR1 is KGHSH and CDR2 is LQKENI. The CDR3 runs to 17 residues. V dropped 3 bases and J dropped 0 bases, with 15 bases sitting between them. The CDR3 sequence: CASSPGITGNSGNTIYF. The CDR3 nucleotides read TGTGCCAGCTCACCGGGGATTACAGGAAACTCTGGAAACACCATATATTTT.

This clonotype was detected ten times or more. The chain uses TRBV10-3 and TRBJ1-2; D is possibly TRBD1 (5 bases). CDR3 length: 14 residues. Germline assignment: CDR1 ENHRY and CDR2 SYGVKD. The V end lost 0 bases, the J end lost 8 bases, and 13 bases lay between the germline ends. CDR3 region: CAISESTQGWGYTF. The CDR3, as DNA: TGTGCCATCAGTGAGTCGACTCAGGGCTGGGGCTACACCTTC.

The J gene is TRBJ1-2, the V gene TRBV15; unclear D gene. There are 15 residues in the CDR3. Trimming took off 0 bases at V and 4 bases at J, with 12 bases between the two ends. Germline V lookup: CDR1 LNHNV, CDR2 YYDKDF (reference sequence). Here the CDR3 DNA reads TGTGCCACCAGCAGAGACAAGGGCCCCTCCTATGGCTACACCTTC. It is translated as CATSRDKGPSYGYTF.

The chain joins TRBV27 to TRBJ2-3; 8 nucleotides match TRBD2. Trimming removed 5 bases from V and 1 base from J; junction bases left unmatched: 14. Germline V gene data show CDR1 as MNHEY and CDR2 as SMNVEV (reference sequence). The length of the CDR3 is 18 residues. CDR3 amino acids: CASSPYWERGPGTDTQYF. The CDR3 DNA follows: TGTGCCAGCAGTCCCTACTGGGAGCGGGGGCCCGGCACAGATACGCAGTATTTT.

This clonotype was detected ten times or more. V and J are TRBV20-1 and TRBJ1-3; D unresolved. This CDR3 has 12 amino acids. CDR1 is DFQATT and CDR2 is SNEGSKA in the germline V gene (reference sequence). Trimming took 6 bases from V and 4 from J, leaving 10 bases between them. CDR3 nucleotide sequence: TGCAGTGCCAGACTCCGGGGAAACACCATATATTTT. Its translation: CSARLRGNTIYF.

This clonotype was recorded many times. CDR3 DNA sequence: TGTGCCAGCAGCTTAACGTCCGCGGGTGAGCAGTTCTTC. Translated, it gives CASSLTSAGEQFF. The rearrangement links TRBV7-3 to TRBJ2-1; weak D call: TRBD2 (5 bases). Trimming left V 0 bases short and J 9 bases short, with 9 bases between. The CDR3 is 13 residues long. Germline V gene sequence: CDR1 SGHTA, CDR2 FQGTGA.

The chain joins TRBV7-9 to TRBJ1-4, with 7 bases fitting TRBD1. CDR1 is SEHNR and CDR2 is FQNEAQ in the germline V gene (reference sequence). The CDR3 loop spans 14 amino acids. V trimming: 4 bases; J trimming: 3 bases; junction bases outside the gene matches: 2. The CDR3, as DNA: TGTGCCAGCAGCTCGGGACAGTCTAATGAAAAACTGTTTTTT. It specifies CASSSGQSNEKLFF.

This clonotype was seen many times. V and J are TRBV20-1 and TRBJ2-7; D is uncertain. This CDR3 has 15 residues. V was shortened by 1 base and J by 2 bases, with 15 bases between the two germline ends. The germline CDR1 and CDR2 sequences are DFQATT and SNEGSKA (reference sequence). The DNA for the CDR3 is TGCAGTGCTAGAGGAGAGGTTCCTCGCGCCTACGAGCAGTACTTC. It yields the protein CSARGEVPRAYEQYF.

This clonotype was recorded many times. J is TRBJ1-2 and V is TRBV2; no clear D. V was cut by 2 bases and J by 0 bases, with 13 bases left in between. Germline CDR1 and CDR2: SNHLY and FYNNEI. This CDR3 contains 16 residues. The CDR3 DNA sequence: TGTGCCAGCAGTGAAATTCGGGCAGCCTCTAACTATGGCTACACCTTC. Translated, it gives CASSEIRAASNYGYTF.

This clonotype occurred a few times. A much larger clone sits a single nucleotide away, making a read error possible. The V and J genes are TRBV3-1 and TRBJ1-1; a possible D gene is TRBD1 (6 bases). This CDR3 spans 14 amino acids. Germline CDR1 reads LGHDT; CDR2 reads YNNKEL (reference sequence). V lost 6 bases to trimming and J lost 4 bases, with 15 bases between them. This CDR3 is CASRAQGRSTEAFF. The CDR3, as DNA: TGTGCCAGCAGGGCACAGGGTCGGAGCACTGAAGCTTTCTTT.

This clonotype was seen at least ten times. J is TRBJ2-5 and V is TRBV19; D tentatively reads TRBD1 or TRBD2 (5 bases each). Trimming cost V 6 bases and J 1 base, with 18 bases left between them. The CDR3 covers 16 residues. The germline V gene encodes CDR1 LNHDA and CDR2 SQIVND (reference sequence). CDR3 region: CASSLGVQAIQETQYF. The CDR3, as DNA: TGTGCCAGTAGCTTGGGGGTTCAGGCCATCCAAGAGACCCAGTACTTC. The complete variable domain, with remaining parts taken from reference TRBV19 and TRBJ2-5, reads DGGITQSPKYLFRKEGQNVTLSCEQNLNHDAMYWYRQDPGQGLRLIYYSQIVNDFQKGDIAEGYSVSREKKESFPLTVTSAQKNPTAFYLCASSLGVQAIQETQYFGPGTRLLVL.